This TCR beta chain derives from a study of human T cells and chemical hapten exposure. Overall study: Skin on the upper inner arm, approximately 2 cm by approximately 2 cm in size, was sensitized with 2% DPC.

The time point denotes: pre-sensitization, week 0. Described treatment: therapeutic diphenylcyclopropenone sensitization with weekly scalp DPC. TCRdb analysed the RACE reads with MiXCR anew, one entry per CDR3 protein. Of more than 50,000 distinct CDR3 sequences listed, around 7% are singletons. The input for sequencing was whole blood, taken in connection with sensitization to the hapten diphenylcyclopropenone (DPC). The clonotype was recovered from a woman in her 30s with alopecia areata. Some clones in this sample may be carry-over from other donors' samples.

The CDR3 loop reads CASSQAGTDSPLHF. The CDR3 DNA reads TGTGCCAGCAGCCAAGCGGGTACTGATTCACCCCTCCACTTT. The chain couples TRBV14 to TRBJ1-6, with D uncertain. Trimming took off 1 base at V and 8 bases at J, with 9 bases between the two ends. Looked up from germline, CDR1 is SGHDN and CDR2 is FVKESK. The length of the CDR3 is 14 residues.